This T cell receptor (beta chain) emerged from a study of blood T cell repertoires in COVID-19. Study as a whole: COVID-19 samples, acute and convalescent, were from the United States, Italy and Spain. PBMCs, B-cell-depleted T cells, or T cells provided the cDNA or gDNA that made up the material.

Original data processing: Amplification with reference gene primers provided the estimates of nucleated cell counts. This table comes from immunoSEQ multiplex PCR, and its TCRdb copy is limited to in-frame clones, with some not included. The DNA was the basis for D and trimming; V, J and clone size are from that table. This sample has about 190,000 clones, with about 83% found just once. The germline V and J ends were trimmed by 2 bases and 4 bases, with 17 bases remaining between them. The CDR3 sequence is 16 residues long. CDR1 is MNHNS and CDR2 is SASEGT in the germline V gene. What was sequenced was peripheral blood. V usage is TRBV6-1 and J usage is TRBJ1-2; perhaps TRBD1 as D (6 bases). This clonotype was obtained from a man in his fifties with active or convalescent COVID-19. The CDR3 sequence is CASSERASGVLYGYTF. The CDR3, as DNA: TGTGCCAGCAGTGAAAGGGCGTCAGGGGTTCTCTATGGCTACACCTTC.